Following are 7 T cell receptor beta chains from one sample sequenced in a study of T cell responses to AZD1222 COVID-19 vaccine. The repertoire was sequenced with immunoSEQ multiplex PCR; TCRdb's copy has only in-frame clones and lacks some. The sample holds roughly 150,000 clones, roughly 92% seen once. This material consisted of peripheral blood, taken 28 days after the second AZD1222 dose. The receptors here all came from an adult who received the AZD1222 COVID-19 vaccine.

The gene calls are TRBV28 and TRBJ1-2; no reliable D call. The germline CDR1 and CDR2 sequences are MDHEN and SYDVKM. Trimming shortened V by 4 bases and J by 0 bases, and 6 bases separated the two germline ends. The CDR3 runs 13 residues. This chain's CDR3 is CASSSPPNYGYTF. The CDR3 nucleotides are TGTGCCAGCAGTTCCCCCCCTAACTATGGCTACACCTTC.

V usage is TRBV7-3 and J usage is TRBJ1-2; the match to TRBD1 covers 8 bases. From germline, CDR1 is SGHTA and CDR2 FQGTGA. The CDR3 loop spans 15 amino acids. The CDR3 spells CAVQGVSFHFYGYTF. Here the CDR3 DNA reads TGTGCAGTACAGGGGGTGAGTTTTCATTTTTATGGCTACACCTTC.

The chain couples TRBV6-2 or TRBV6-3 to TRBJ1-1; D is perhaps TRBD1 (5 bases). The CDR3 spans 15 residues. V was clipped by 5 bases and J by 6 bases, with 19 bases between them. Germline CDR1 MNHEY, CDR2 SVGEGT. The CDR3 region is CASSSTLGTGAEAFF. The CDR3 bases are TGTGCCAGCAGTAGTACCCTCGGGACGGGTGCTGAAGCTTTCTTT.

This chain uses TRBV18 with TRBJ2-3; D may be TRBD1 or TRBD2 (5 bases each). This CDR3 has 13 amino acids. Trimming left V 5 bases short and J 4 bases short, with 10 bases between. CDR1 and CDR2 from the germline V gene are KGHSH and LQKENI. The CDR3: CASSSGRADTQYF. CDR3 bases: TGTGCCAGCTCATCGGGACGCGCAGATACGCAGTATTTT.

The V call is TRBV27, the J call TRBJ1-6; no definite D call. This CDR3 spans 14 amino acids. Trimming stripped 2 bases from V and 5 bases from J, with 7 bases between. Germline V gene sequence: CDR1 MNHEY, CDR2 SMNVEV (reference sequence). CDR3 sequence reads: CASSLARHNSPLHF. DNA of the CDR3: TGTGCCAGCAGTTTAGCCCGCCATAATTCACCCCTCCACTTT.

This chain uses TRBV23-1 with TRBJ2-1, with D unresolved. TRBV23-1 is an ORF; its function is uncertain. Trimming took off 0 bases at V and 3 bases at J, with 18 bases between the two ends. The CDR3 loop spans 18 amino acids. This CDR3 reads CASSQSRLHVVVYNEQFF. The CDR3 nucleotides are TGCGCCAGCAGTCAATCTCGACTCCACGTAGTCGTCTACAATGAGCAGTTCTTC.

CDR3 DNA: TGTGCCAGCAGCTTGAGGCGGCCTAATGAAAAACTGTTTTTT. Translated: CASSLRRPNEKLFF. This sequence joins TRBV5-6 and TRBJ1-4; D call uncertain. CDR1 is SGHDT and CDR2 is YYEEEE in the germline V gene. CDR3 length equals 14 residues. Trimming took off 1 base at V and 3 bases at J, with 7 bases between the two ends.